This T cell receptor beta chain was sequenced during a study of response to subunit inactivated influenza vaccine. For this clonotype: Its antigen is unknown.

TCRdb re-called the RT-PCR reads through MiXCR, storing one row per CDR3 protein. The data hold about 500,000 distinct CDR3 sequences, with under 15% observed a single time. Study-wide results and limits: Authors suggested each seasonal influenza vaccination recruits few new T cells.

V gave up 6 bases and J gave up 3 bases; unmatched junction bases: 10. Germline V gives CDR1 MNHEY, CDR2 SMNVEV (reference sequence). This CDR3 spans 15 amino acids. The TCR comes from a man between 50 and 59 years old who received an inactivated influenza vaccine. The J gene is TRBJ1-2, the V gene TRBV27; 7 positions agree with TRBD1. Sequenced here: PBMCs from blood, sampled about 40 days after vaccination. CDR3 sequence (DNA): TGTGCCAGCAGGCGAAGCGACAGGGCGGACTATGGCTACACCTTC. Protein: CASRRSDRADYGYTF.